The 32 T cell receptor beta chains reported below all come from one sample, sequenced in a study of technical replicates of blood from a handful of donors. The assay was immunoSEQ multiplex PCR, and TCRdb's table has in-frame clones only and misses some. The table has some 64,000 clones, roughly 86% seen once. The source material was PBMCs. These receptors originate from a human donor in good health. Some clones in this sample may be carry-over from other donors' samples.

The CDR3: CASTPGQGNQPQHF. As DNA, the CDR3 is TGTGCCAGTACGCCGGGACAGGGCAATCAGCCCCAGCATTTT. The chain combines TRBV7-9 with TRBJ1-5, with 8 bases matching TRBD1. Germline CDR1 is SEHNR and CDR2 is FQNEAQ (reference sequence). There are 14 residues in the CDR3. Germline trimming cut 9 bases from V and 2 bases from J; bases unmatched to any gene: 6. Drawing the rest from reference TRBV7-9 and TRBJ1-5, the complete variable domain is DTGVSQNPRHKITKRGQNVTFRCDPISEHNRLYWYRQTLGQGPEFLTYFQNEAQLEKSRLLSDRFSAERPKGSFSTLEIQRTEQGDSAMYLCASTPGQGNQPQHFGDGTRLSIL.

CDR3 sequence (DNA): TGCAGCGTCGAGACAGGGGTCTATGGCTACACCTTC. Translating gives CSVETGVYGYTF. The J gene is TRBJ1-2, the V gene TRBV29-1, with TRBD1 identical over 8 bases. With 6 bases clipped from V and 4 bases from J, the junction kept 4 bases outside the gene matches. The germline gives CDR1 SQVTM, CDR2 ANQGSEA. The CDR3 contains 12 residues.

The CDR3 region has the DNA TGCGCCAGCAGCCAAGATTGGACAGGGGGAACAGATACGCAGTATTTT. Translating gives CASSQDWTGGTDTQYF. The J gene is TRBJ2-3, the V gene TRBV4-1, with 10 bases fitting TRBD1. In germline, CDR1 is MGHRA, CDR2 YSYEKL. CDR3 length equals 16 residues. V gave up 0 bases and J gave up 3 bases; unmatched junction bases: 3.

This chain links TRBV6-4 with TRBJ1-5; TRBD1 is a possible D gene (5 bases). Germline loops: CDR1 MRHNA, CDR2 SNTAGT. V shed 8 bases and J shed 0 bases, with 20 bases lying between them. The length of the CDR3 is 17 residues. The CDR3 reads CASGTKPGIYSNQPQHF. The CDR3 DNA follows: TGTGCCAGCGGTACTAAGCCAGGGATTTATAGCAATCAGCCCCAGCATTTT.

The rearrangement links TRBV5-1 to TRBJ2-3; 15 bases align to TRBD2. Germline assignment: CDR1 SGHRS and CDR2 YFSETQ. The ends lost 3 bases at V and 4 bases at J; junction bases unmatched: 3. CDR3 length equals 16 residues. This CDR3 reads CASSSWTSGRADTQYF. The CDR3 DNA sequence: TGCGCCAGCAGCTCCTGGACTAGCGGGAGGGCAGATACGCAGTATTTT.

For this clone: The same CDR3 is also encoded by other DNA sequences in this sample. The chain links TRBV5-1 to TRBJ2-7; the match to TRBD1 covers 11 bases. Germline CDR1 and CDR2: SGHRS and YFSETQ. Trimming at V came to 4 bases and at J to 5 bases, leaving 11 bases not matched to a gene. The CDR3 loop spans 16 amino acids. The CDR3 nucleotides read TGCGCCAGCAGCAAATGGGGACAGGGGGTTGAAGACGAGCAGTACTTC. As protein: CASSKWGQGVEDEQYF.

The sample holds a few counts of this clone. The chain employs TRBV10-3 and TRBJ2-5, with TRBD2 as a possible D gene (5 bases). CDR1 and CDR2 (germline): ENHRY, SYGVKD. The CDR3 consists of 12 residues. Deletions cut 3 bases from V and 4 bases from J, with 6 bases between. DNA of the CDR3: TGTGCCATCAGTGAAGAGGGAGAGACCCAGTACTTC. It specifies CAISEEGETQYF.

The chain uses TRBV2 and TRBJ1-5; D unclear. CDR3 length equals 14 residues. V lost 0 bases and J lost 4, with 7 bases in between. Germline-derived CDR1 and CDR2 are SNHLY and FYNNEI. The chain's CDR3 is CASSEAPGNQPQHF. CDR3 coding DNA: TGTGCCAGCAGTGAAGCGCCGGGAAATCAGCCCCAGCATTTT.

The V gene is TRBV6-6, the J gene TRBJ2-1; 8 nucleotides match TRBD2. J was trimmed by 6 bases and V by 6 bases; bases with no gene match: 10. Looked up from germline, CDR1 is MNHNY and CDR2 is SVGAGI (reference sequence). The CDR3 totals 15 residues. DNA of the CDR3: TGTGCCAGCAGGGGAGAAGCGGGAGCTACCAATGAGCAGTTCTTC. Translated, it gives CASRGEAGATNEQFF.

The rearrangement uses TRBV7-2 and TRBJ2-1, with TRBD2 matching 12 bases. Germline CDR1 reads SGHTA; CDR2 reads FQGNSA. The CDR3 totals 15 residues. V was pared by 5 bases and J by 6 bases, with 5 bases of the junction left unmatched. Written as DNA, the CDR3 is TGTGCCAGCAGCCGACTAGCGGGAGTTGGCAATGAGCAGTTCTTC. Its translation is CASSRLAGVGNEQFF.

The J gene is TRBJ2-7, the V gene TRBV7-2; 11 bases are shared with TRBD2. The CDR3 runs to 15 residues. The V gene end was trimmed by 6 bases and the J gene end by 6 bases; junction bases not matched to a gene: 10. CDR1 and CDR2 (germline): SGHTA, FQGNSA. Here the CDR3 DNA reads TGTGCCAGCAGTTGGAGTAGCGGGAGGGTTAGCGAGCAGTACTTC. Its translation: CASSWSSGRVSEQYF.

The count of this clone is one. The J gene is TRBJ2-3, the V gene TRBV30; TRBD2 matches 11 bases. This CDR3 region has 14 residues. The J segment lost 3 bases and the V segment lost 3 bases, leaving 2 bases of the junction unmatched. The V gene's germline CDR1 is GTSNPN and CDR2 SVGIG (reference sequence). Here the CDR3 reads CAWRLAGVTDTQYF. The CDR3, as DNA: TGTGCCTGGAGACTAGCGGGAGTAACAGATACGCAGTATTTT.

J is TRBJ2-1 and V is TRBV5-4, with 7 positions matching TRBD2. CDR3 length: 15 amino acids. Germline V gene lookup returns CDR1 SGHNT and CDR2 YYREEE (reference sequence). With 5 bases clipped from V and 3 bases from J, the junction kept 8 bases outside the gene matches. CDR3 sequence reads: CASRKERDGYNEQFF. The CDR3 bases are TGTGCCAGCAGGAAAGAGCGGGATGGCTACAATGAGCAGTTCTTC.

This clone has a single count. This chain uses TRBV18 with TRBJ1-1, with TRBD1 matching over 10 bases. V dropped 3 bases and J dropped 3; count of bases not matched to a gene: 1. Per the germline V gene, CDR1 is KGHSH and CDR2 is LQKENI. CDR3 size: 14 residues. The CDR3, as DNA: TGTGCCAGCTCACCGGGACAGGGGTACACTGAAGCTTTCTTT. It specifies CASSPGQGYTEAFF.

This chain joins TRBV10-3 and TRBJ1-2; TRBD1 is a possible D gene (6 bases). Germline-derived CDR1 and CDR2 are ENHRY and SYGVKD. The CDR3 extends over 14 amino acids. V was pared by 4 bases and J by 4 bases, with 13 bases between. The CDR3 DNA reads TGTGCCATCAGTGCTGAGGGGGGGCCCTATGGCTACACCTTC. Its protein product is CAISAEGGPYGYTF.

This chain joins TRBV9 and TRBJ2-2; D is possibly TRBD1 (5 bases). Per germline, CDR1 SGDLS and CDR2 YYNGEE. This CDR3 comprises 15 residues. Trimming left V 4 bases short and J 8 bases short, with 18 bases between. CDR3 protein: CASSLTVQGSGELFF. In nucleotides, the CDR3 is TGTGCCAGCAGCCTTACGGTCCAGGGCTCTGGGGAGCTGTTTTTT.

CDR3 protein: CASSQGSGTSGGANEQFF. The CDR3 nucleotides read TGCGCCAGCAGCCAAGGGTCCGGGACTAGCGGGGGGGCCAATGAGCAGTTCTTC. The genes are TRBV4-3 and TRBJ2-1, with 16 bases that match TRBD2. Germline lookup yields CDR1 LGHNA and CDR2 YSLEER. The length of the CDR3 is 18 residues. V was pared by 1 base and J by 6 bases, with 6 bases of the junction left unmatched.

This chain connects TRBV27 to TRBJ1-2, with 12 bases aligning to TRBD1. This CDR3 has 15 residues. Losses at the gene ends were 8 bases for V and 3 bases for J; bases not matched to a gene: 7. Germline lookup yields CDR1 MNHEY and CDR2 SMNVEV (reference sequence). The CDR3 sequence: CASAPGQGAYYGYTF. CDR3 DNA: TGTGCCAGCGCTCCGGGACAGGGGGCTTACTATGGCTACACCTTC.

The CDR3 DNA is TGTGCCAGCAGCGACGGGACAGGGGCTGGAAACACCATATATTTT. It codes for CASSDGTGAGNTIYF. The V gene is TRBV7-3, the J gene TRBJ1-3, with TRBD1 matching over 10 bases. Trimming cost V 5 bases and J 2 bases; bases outside gene matches: 3. The CDR3 consists of 15 residues. CDR1 SGHTA and CDR2 FQGTGA come from the germline V gene.

This sequence joins TRBV2 and TRBJ2-2, with D tentatively TRBD2 (6 bases). The CDR3 totals 14 residues. Trimming took 7 bases from V and 1 from J, leaving 10 bases between them. Germline V gives CDR1 SNHLY, CDR2 FYNNEI. The CDR3 DNA sequence: TGTGCCAGCACCCGGGGGAAGAACACCGGGGAGCTGTTTTTT. As protein: CASTRGKNTGELFF.

The gene calls are TRBV10-3 and TRBJ2-3, with TRBD2 matching 8 bases. Germline V gene lookup returns CDR1 ENHRY and CDR2 SYGVKD. CDR3 length equals 16 residues. Trimming at V came to 8 bases and at J to 2 bases, leaving 12 bases not matched to a gene. CDR3 residues: CAIDPTIAGPTDTQYF. The CDR3 nucleotides read TGTGCCATCGATCCAACTATAGCGGGACCCACAGATACGCAGTATTTT.

V usage is TRBV19 and J usage is TRBJ2-1; 12 positions match TRBD2. J was trimmed by 7 bases and V by 5 bases; bases with no gene match: 6. CDR3 length: 15 amino acids. CDR1 and CDR2 from the germline V gene are LNHDA and SQIVND (reference sequence). The DNA of the CDR3 is TGTGCCAGTAGTCTACTAGCGGGGGGCGTAAATGAGCAGTTCTTC. Translated: CASSLLAGGVNEQFF.

This clone has only a few counts. The chain links TRBV7-9 to TRBJ1-1, with 8 bases matching TRBD1. Germline-derived CDR1 and CDR2 are SEHNR and FQNEAQ (reference sequence). The CDR3 runs 15 residues. V shed 1 base and J 5 bases; nucleotides not matched to a gene: 6. The CDR3 protein is CASSLGQGIGTEAFF. The DNA for the CDR3 is TGTGCCAGCAGCTTAGGACAGGGGATAGGGACTGAAGCTTTCTTT. Full variable domain (remainder filled in from reference TRBV7-9 and TRBJ1-1): DTGVSQNPRHKITKRGQNVTFRCDPISEHNRLYWYRQTLGQGPEFLTYFQNEAQLEKSRLLSDRFSAERPKGSFSTLEIQRTEQGDSAMYLCASSLGQGIGTEAFFGQGTRLTVV.

This clone came up once. V gene TRBV9 combines with J gene TRBJ1-2; possibly TRBD1 for D (6 bases). The length of the CDR3 is 13 residues. CDR1 and CDR2 (germline): SGDLS, YYNGEE. Trimming cost V 0 bases and J 7 bases, with 10 bases left between them. The CDR3 DNA reads as TGTGCCAGCAGCGTAGTGGCAGGGGTTGGCTACACCTTC. It is translated as CASSVVAGVGYTF.

The chain joins TRBV14 to TRBJ1-6; the D gene is possibly TRBD1 (6 bases). This CDR3 has 14 amino acids. Trimming took 8 bases from V and 7 from J, leaving 15 bases between them. Germline loops: CDR1 SGHDN, CDR2 FVKESK. CDR3 sequence: CASVRGAENSPLHF. CDR3 nucleotides: TGTGCCAGCGTCCGGGGGGCGGAGAATTCACCCCTCCACTTT.

The rearrangement links TRBV9 to TRBJ2-1, with 7 nucleotides matching TRBD2. The CDR3 spans 15 residues. J lost 7 bases, V lost 2 bases, and 9 bases had no gene match. Germline values: CDR1 SGDLS, CDR2 YYNGEE. The CDR3 reads CASSVTSRVGNEQFF. CDR3 coding DNA: TGTGCCAGCAGCGTGACTAGCAGGGTCGGAAATGAGCAGTTCTTC.

The rearrangement uses TRBV5-1 and TRBJ2-1; 7 nucleotides line up with TRBD2. Germline V gene lookup returns CDR1 SGHRS and CDR2 YFSETQ. The length of the CDR3 is 15 residues. After removal of 1 base from V and 4 bases from J, the junction contained 5 bases not matched to a gene. The DNA for the CDR3 is TGCGCCAGCAGCTTGATGGGAGGGCTGTACAATGAGCAGTTCTTC. Translation: CASSLMGGLYNEQFF.

This chain joins TRBV2 and TRBJ1-5, with TRBD1 as a possible D gene (5 bases). The germline gives CDR1 SNHLY, CDR2 FYNNEI. This CDR3 is built from 18 residues. V shed 3 bases and J shed 1 base, with 19 bases lying between them. The CDR3 here is CASSDRRPGGVSNQPQHF. The DNA for the CDR3 is TGTGCCAGCAGTGACCGCCGCCCGGGGGGTGTGAGCAATCAGCCCCAGCATTTT.

V usage is TRBV9 and J usage is TRBJ2-1; 9 bases fit TRBD2. CDR3 length equals 15 residues. The V and J ends lost 0 bases and 6 bases, in that order; junction bases with no gene match: 4. The V gene's germline CDR1 is SGDLS and CDR2 YYNGEE. The CDR3 nucleotides are TGTGCCAGCAGCGTAGGGAGCGGGGGGCTCAATGAGCAGTTCTTC. Translated, it gives CASSVGSGGLNEQFF.

The chain links TRBV13 to TRBJ2-2; tentative D call: TRBD2 (6 bases). This CDR3 has 16 residues. From germline, CDR1 is PRHDT and CDR2 FYEKMQ (reference sequence). V dropped 1 base and J dropped 1 base, with 10 bases sitting between them. CDR3 sequence: CASSLAEGRNTGELFF. In DNA form, the CDR3 reads TGTGCCAGCAGCTTAGCGGAGGGGCGGAACACCGGGGAGCTGTTTTTT.

This chain uses TRBV10-3 with TRBJ1-2, with TRBD1 matching 10 bases. Germline assignment: CDR1 ENHRY and CDR2 SYGVKD. The CDR3 has 17 amino acids. The trim removed 0 bases at V and 8 bases at J, leaving 12 bases unmatched. The CDR3 loop is CAISESLPLGTGEGYTF. The CDR3 DNA is TGTGCCATCAGTGAGTCGCTACCGCTGGGGACAGGGGAGGGCTACACCTTC.

This clone appeared once. The genes are TRBV5-4 and TRBJ1-1, with 9 nucleotides matching TRBD1. The CDR3 has 16 residues. Per the germline V gene, CDR1 is SGHNT and CDR2 is YYREEE (reference sequence). With V trimmed by 0 bases and J by 7 bases, 10 bases remained unmatched. The CDR3 here is CASSLGTGGAGGEAFF. The CDR3 region has the DNA TGTGCCAGCAGCTTGGGTACAGGGGGCGCCGGGGGTGAAGCTTTCTTT. Full variable domain (outside the CDR3, taken from reference TRBV5-4 and TRBJ1-1): ETGVTQSPTHLIKTRGQQVTLRCSSQSGHNTVSWYQQALGQGPQFIFQYYREEENGRGNFPPRFSGLQFPNYSSELNVNALELDDSALYLCASSLGTGGAGGEAFFGQGTRLTVV.